The 10 T cell receptor beta chains presented below share a single source sample, sequenced in a study of response to subunit inactivated influenza vaccine. MiXCR was run by TCRdb on the RT-PCR reads, yielding one entry per CDR3 protein. The repertoire holds about 540,000 distinct CDR3 sequences, with 20% to 25% as singletons. A further study also used this sample, focusing on T cells expressing NK-cell markers. That paper adds: In generating TCR beta cDNA, 5'RACE template switching with UMIs was used.

The specimen was CD4+ T cells sorted from PBMCs, collected roughly 12 days after vaccination. The receptors were sampled from a man in his fifties who received an inactivated influenza vaccine.

The CDR3 DNA follows: TGTGCCAGCAGCTTGACTAGCGACTACGAGCAGTACTTC. The encoded protein is CASSLTSDYEQYF. This chain connects TRBV7-3 to TRBJ2-7; 8 bases align to TRBD2. The CDR3 length is 13 residues. V shed 3 bases, J shed 3 bases, and the junction held 1 base outside the gene matches. The germline gives CDR1 SGHTA, CDR2 FQGTGA.

In its sample, this clonotype was seen a few times. The rearrangement uses TRBV12-3 or TRBV12-4 and TRBJ1-2, with 7 bases matching TRBD1. The length of the CDR3 is 15 residues. The trim removed 5 bases at V and 3 bases at J, leaving 9 bases unmatched. CDR3 region: CASSRQGGPYYGYTF. DNA for the CDR3: TGTGCCAGCAGTCGACAGGGAGGCCCTTACTATGGCTACACCTTC.

This clonotype occurred a few times. This chain links TRBV5-5 with TRBJ1-1; D possibly corresponds to TRBD1 (5 bases). The CDR3 consists of 14 residues. Germline V gene lookup returns CDR1 SGHKS and CDR2 YYEKEE (reference sequence). V lost 4 bases to trimming and J lost 1 base, with 11 bases between them. The CDR3 region has the DNA TGTGCCAGCAGCCGGGACGGGGGGAACACTGAAGCTTTCTTT. Amino acids: CASSRDGGNTEAFF.

CDR3 amino acids: CASSLGRGGPYGSYEQYF. The CDR3 coding sequence is TGCGCCAGCAGCTTGGGCCGAGGAGGGCCCTACGGCTCCTACGAGCAGTACTTC. The chain links TRBV5-1 to TRBJ2-7, with D perhaps matching TRBD2 (6 bases). The germline CDR1 and CDR2 sequences are SGHRS and YFSETQ. CDR3 size: 18 residues. Trimming left V 0 bases short and J 0 bases short, with 19 bases between.

This sequence joins TRBV10-2 and TRBJ1-1; a possible D gene is TRBD1 (5 bases). V was clipped by 4 bases and J by 6 bases, with 15 bases between them. The CDR3 has 14 residues. Germline CDR1 WSHSY, CDR2 SAAADI. CDR3 in DNA: TGCGCCAGCAGTGCCGCCGGGGGGGTCGCTGAAGCTTTCTTT. Translated, it gives CASSAAGGVAEAFF.

The rearrangement uses TRBV28 and TRBJ2-3; no clear D gene. V lost 0 bases to trimming and J lost 2 bases, with 12 bases between them. Germline V lookup: CDR1 MDHEN, CDR2 SYDVKM. This CDR3 has 16 residues. The CDR3 DNA reads as TGTGCCAGCAGTTTATGGCGCTCGATCTTCACAGATACGCAGTATTTT. Encoded protein: CASSLWRSIFTDTQYF.

The sample holds a few counts of this clonotype. The gene calls are TRBV5-1 and TRBJ2-1; tentatively, D is TRBD2 (5 bases). The germline V and J ends were trimmed by 0 bases and 3 bases, with 13 bases remaining between them. Germline values: CDR1 SGHRS, CDR2 YFSETQ. There are 16 residues in the CDR3. CDR3 in DNA: TGCGCCAGCAGCTTGGTTGTAGCGAGTTTCTACAATGAGCAGTTCTTC. Its translation is CASSLVVASFYNEQFF.

This clonotype has ten or more counts. The chain has TRBV11-2 and TRBJ2-2; TRBD2 aligns across 7 bases. In germline, CDR1 is SGHAT, CDR2 FQNNGV. The CDR3 consists of 15 residues. J was trimmed by 7 bases and V by 5 bases; bases with no gene match: 10. This chain's CDR3 is CASSRRGAGDGELFF. As DNA, the CDR3 is TGTGCCAGCAGCCGCCGAGGTGCGGGAGACGGGGAGCTGTTTTTT.

This clonotype came up many times. This chain uses TRBV27 with TRBJ2-7; 8 nucleotides align to TRBD1. The germline gives CDR1 MNHEY, CDR2 SMNVEV (reference sequence). The CDR3 sequence is 15 residues long. The J segment lost 4 bases and the V segment lost 0 bases, leaving 5 bases of the junction unmatched. The CDR3 bases are TGTGCCAGCAGTTTATCGAGTCAGGGGGCTTACGAGCAGTACTTC. The encoded protein is CASSLSSQGAYEQYF.

CDR3 protein: CATSRDSSGFYEQYF. As DNA, the CDR3 is TGTGCCACCAGCAGAGATAGTAGCGGATTCTACGAGCAGTACTTC. V gene TRBV15 combines with J gene TRBJ2-7, with D tentatively TRBD2 (6 bases). The ends were cut back, 0 bases at V and 3 bases at J, with 12 bases in the middle. Germline V gene lookup returns CDR1 LNHNV and CDR2 YYDKDF (reference sequence). The CDR3 has 15 amino acids.